This T cell receptor beta chain was recovered during a study of cytomegalovirus exposure and HLA in healthy donors. General study results and limits: The investigators catalogued 150 to 200 TCR beta chains as cytomegalovirus-associated. High specificity and sensitivity for cytomegalovirus status were reported for the classifier. Specificity of a few CMV-associated chains for CMV antigens was verified in vitro.

This table comes from immunoSEQ multiplex PCR, and its TCRdb copy is limited to in-frame clones, with some not included. Seen here are just under 150,000 clones, roughly 87% observed once, and the top ten hold 3.5% to 5%. V lost 5 bases and J lost 0; bases outside the gene matches: 14. CDR1 and CDR2 (germline): SGHRS, YFSETQ. This CDR3 contains 18 residues. For this clone: As yet, its antigen is unknown.

The V gene is TRBV5-1, the J gene TRBJ2-1, with 7 nucleotides matching TRBD2. The TCR comes from a man between 18 and 29 years old in good health and CMV-seropositive. The sample was PBMCs. The CDR3 nucleotides read TGCGCCAGCAGTTGGGTCAAGGCTAGCGGTAGCTCCTACAATGAGCAGTTCTTC. Translating gives CASSWVKASGSSYNEQFF.